The source of this T cell receptor beta chain is a study of siplizumab effects on memory and regulatory T cells (dated by TCRdb to the late 2010s). Context from the whole study: The study examined how the anti-CD2 antibody siplizumab affects alloreactive T-cell subsets in allogeneic mixed lymphocyte reactions built from human PBMCs. Points the paper makes about the study in general: Greater diversity appeared to be present in unstimulated naive T cells than in memory T cells, and a substantial contribution to the alloresponse seemed to be made by naive cells. Whether proliferating Tregs from siplizumab cultures actually had suppressive function was not functionally confirmed. Siplizumab significantly lowered the cumulative frequency of alloreactive sequences that could be traced to unstimulated CD4+ memory T cells. Among mappable alloreactive CD4+ clones, the Treg-derived fraction averaged around 63% with siplizumab versus about 27% in control reactions. Sequences below about 10^-5 frequency were poorly captured, so only a minor fraction of alloreactive clones could be mapped to unstimulated subsets. A naive or memory phenotype could not be assigned to roughly 75-95% of proliferating CD4+ or CD8+ clones.

Notes on this clone: This clone's antigen is unknown. Per-base qualities were not stored, and no clone one base away is much larger.

The receptor library was made with the immunoSEQ multiplex PCR assay. The deep sequencing platform assayed approximately 10^5 TCR templates per sample. Genomic DNA extracted from sorted T cells was used for TCRbeta CDR3 sequencing. Concerning the study's data processing: The R programming language was used for the clonal analysis of the TCRbeta CDR3 data. Comparing unstimulated samples against CFSE-low samples taken after the reaction was how alloreactive CD4+ and CD8+ clones were defined. By matching sequences to the repertoires of sorted unstimulated Treg and non-Treg cells, each alloreactive CD4+ clone was assigned a regulatory or non-regulatory origin. Not all clones reach the TCRdb copy of this immuneACCESS table, which keeps in-frame sequences only. Checked studies attribute under half of the gap to unresolved V genes and leave the rest unexplained. The V and J calls and the clone size are those of that table, but D and trimming were determined from the DNA. This sample holds tens of thousands of clones; 95% to 98% were observed only once. Of the sample, 0.55% to 0.65% is held by the ten largest clones.

Reading from cysteine to phenylalanine, the CDR3 counts 16 amino acids. The kept DNA is CDR3 alone, 48 bases in frame from the first base. CDR1 and CDR2 (LGHNA, YNFKEQ) derive from the germline V gene. V is cut back by 4 bases and J by 2 bases, with 8 bases in the junction unmatched. In three donor pairs, further sequencing was done on unstimulated CD8+ naive, CD4+ memory, CD8+ TEMRA, CD4+ naive and CD8+ effector memory subsets. Sorted unstimulated T cells and proliferating T cells recovered from mixed lymphocyte reactions were subjected to TCRbeta CDR3 sequencing. Fresh whole blood from 9 to 11 HLA-typed healthy donors was used to isolate PBMCs.

This receptor was taken from a human donor in good health. Source material: naive CD4+ T cells sorted from blood. The label giving this sample's cell subset or site can be read as: unstimulated naive T cells. The chain is assembled from TRBV4-2 and TRBJ1-2, with 9 middle bases fitting TRBD1. The DNA sequence is given as TGTGCCAGCAGCCCGGGACAGGGAAAGACGAACTATGGCTACACCTTC. The resulting protein is CASSPGQGKTNYGYTF.